A single sample gave rise to the 14 T cell receptor beta chains below, sequenced in a study of cytomegalovirus exposure and HLA in healthy donors. TCRdb's table, derived via immunoSEQ multiplex PCR, lists solely in-frame clones and lacks some. This table has 65,000 to 100,000 clones, over 85% appearing once. The material sequenced was PBMCs. The receptors stem from a woman aged 25 to 45 in good health and CMV-seronegative.

The chain joins TRBV5-6 to TRBJ1-2; 9 bases are a match to TRBD1. Germline V gives CDR1 SGHDT, CDR2 YYEEEE. V gave up 2 bases and J gave up 4 bases; unmatched junction bases: 9. The CDR3 loop spans 16 amino acids. DNA of the CDR3: TGTGCCAGCAGCTTCCGTGGGACAGGGCCCTTCTATGGCTACACCTTC. This translates into CASSFRGTGPFYGYTF.

The chain uses TRBV6-4 and TRBJ2-6, with 13 bases that match TRBD2. The junction had 6 bases not matched to a gene; V was cut back by 5 bases and J by 2 bases. The CDR3 covers 18 residues. Per the germline V gene, CDR1 is MRHNA and CDR2 is SNTAGT. The CDR3 protein is CASSSTSGRGTGANVLTF. CDR3 DNA sequence: TGTGCCAGCAGTTCAACTAGCGGGAGGGGAACTGGGGCCAACGTCCTGACTTTC.

The chain uses TRBV18 and TRBJ1-6; D may be TRBD1 (6 bases). Germline V gene sequence: CDR1 KGHSH, CDR2 LQKENI. The CDR3 sequence is 19 residues long. V was clipped by 2 bases and J by 2 bases, with 19 bases between them. The CDR3 region is CASSPSAPGEGAYNSPLHF. The CDR3 DNA sequence: TGTGCCAGCTCACCAAGCGCACCCGGGGAGGGGGCCTATAATTCACCCCTCCACTTT.

J is TRBJ1-3 and V is TRBV6-6; TRBD1 might be the D (6 bases). This CDR3 region has 16 residues. With 2 bases removed from V and 1 base from J, the gap between germline ends came to 12 bases. Germline CDR1 reads MNHNY; CDR2 reads SVGAGI (reference sequence). The CDR3 loop is CASSYAGGHSGNTIYF. The CDR3 DNA sequence: TGTGCCAGCAGTTACGCGGGGGGGCATTCTGGAAACACCATATATTTT.

This chain links TRBV7-8 with TRBJ2-7, with 9 bases lining up with TRBD2. Germline V lookup: CDR1 SGHVS, CDR2 FQNEAQ. V gave up 1 base and J gave up 1 base; unmatched junction bases: 8. This CDR3 is 17 amino acids long. The CDR3 region has the DNA TGTGCCAGCAGCTTAGATGTGGCCAGCGGGGGGTCCTACGAGCAGTACTTC. As protein: CASSLDVASGGSYEQYF.

The chain recombines TRBV27 with TRBJ1-2; 12 positions agree with TRBD1. The length of the CDR3 is 16 residues. Germline assignment: CDR1 MNHEY and CDR2 SMNVEV (reference sequence). Trimming at V came to 4 bases and at J to 4 bases, leaving 7 bases not matched to a gene. The CDR3 DNA sequence: TGTGCCAGCAGTTCGGCCGGGACAGGGGGCGCCTATGGCTACACCTTC. Its translation is CASSSAGTGGAYGYTF.

The genes are TRBV28 and TRBJ1-5; tentatively, D is TRBD1 (5 bases). In germline, CDR1 is MDHEN, CDR2 SYDVKM. The CDR3 is 15 residues long. V shed 3 bases and J shed 4 bases, with 13 bases lying between them. CDR3 protein: CASSFQGPRNQPQHF. CDR3 DNA sequence: TGTGCCAGCAGTTTTCAGGGTCCCCGTAATCAGCCCCAGCATTTT.

The J gene is TRBJ1-4, the V gene TRBV29-1; 12 bases are shared with TRBD1. With 4 bases clipped from V and 8 bases from J, the junction kept 5 bases outside the gene matches. Germline V lookup: CDR1 SQVTM, CDR2 ANQGSEA. This CDR3 is built from 14 residues. CDR3 nucleotides: TGCAGCGTTGTGCCCGGGACAGGGGGCGAAAAACTGTTTTTT. Protein sequence: CSVVPGTGGEKLFF. Full variable domain (outside the CDR3, taken from reference TRBV29-1 and TRBJ1-4): SAVISQKPSRDICQRGTSLTIQCQVDSQVTMMFWYRQQPGQSLTLIATANQGSEATYESGFVIDKFPISRPNLTFSTLTVSNMSPEDSSIYLCSVVPGTGGEKLFFGSGTQLSVL.

CDR3 in amino acids: CASTGLAGYNEQFF. The CDR3 DNA is TGTGCCAGCACTGGACTAGCGGGTTACAATGAGCAGTTCTTC. This chain uses TRBV2 with TRBJ2-1; 11 bases line up with TRBD2. Germline CDR1 SNHLY, CDR2 FYNNEI. The CDR3 loop spans 14 amino acids. The junction had 3 bases not matched to a gene; V was cut back by 7 bases and J by 4 bases.

This chain uses TRBV7-9 with TRBJ2-3; TRBD2 matches at 11 bases. With 8 bases clipped from V and 2 bases from J, the junction kept 6 bases outside the gene matches. This CDR3 has 15 residues. Germline CDR1 and CDR2: SEHNR and FQNEAQ (reference sequence). The CDR3 nucleotides are TGTGCCAGCGGTTTACTAGCGGGGGCCACAGATACGCAGTATTTT. Encoded protein: CASGLLAGATDTQYF.

The CDR3 DNA sequence: TGTGCCAGCAGTACTTATGTCAATCAGCCCCAGCATTTT. This encodes CASSTYVNQPQHF. The J gene is TRBJ1-5, the V gene TRBV6-1; no firm D call. V was clipped by 5 bases and J by 3 bases, with 8 bases between them. The V gene's germline CDR1 is MNHNS and CDR2 SASEGT. This CDR3 is built from 13 residues.

This sequence joins TRBV11-2 and TRBJ1-4; no firm D call. CDR3 length: 15 amino acids. V was trimmed by 5 bases and J by 0 bases, leaving 10 bases between them. CDR1 is SGHAT and CDR2 is FQNNGV in the germline V gene. CDR3 amino acids: CASSPGGATNEKLFF. Written as DNA, the CDR3 is TGTGCCAGCAGCCCCGGCGGTGCAACTAATGAAAAACTGTTTTTT. Full variable domain (rest looked up from reference TRBV11-2 and TRBJ1-4): EAGVAQSPRYKIIEKRQSVAFWCNPISGHATLYWYQQILGQGPKLLIQFQNNGVVDDSQLPKDRFSAERLKGVDSTLKIQPAKLEDSAVYLCASSPGGATNEKLFFGSGTQLSVL.

This rearrangement joins TRBV6-5 to TRBJ1-2; D is perhaps TRBD1 (6 bases). The CDR3 is made up of 13 amino acids. Germline V gives CDR1 MNHEY, CDR2 SVGAGI. Between the trimmed V and J ends, which lost 8 bases and 5 bases, there was a span of 15 bases. In DNA form, the CDR3 reads TGTGCCAGCTCGTCGGGGGGCAAGTATGGCTACACCTTC. It translates to CASSSGGKYGYTF.

V gene TRBV6-5 combines with J gene TRBJ1-1; TRBD1 agrees at 9 bases. The CDR3 runs 14 residues. Looked up from germline, CDR1 is MNHEY and CDR2 is SVGAGI. The V gene end was trimmed by 7 bases and the J gene end by 7 bases; junction bases not matched to a gene: 10. The CDR3: CASTNYRGRGEAFF. CDR3 coding DNA: TGTGCCAGCACCAACTACAGGGGGCGGGGTGAAGCTTTCTTT.